This TCR beta chain was documented in a study of response to subunit inactivated influenza vaccine. Trimming shortened V by 2 bases and J by 0 bases, and 7 bases separated the two germline ends. This CDR3 is 14 amino acids long. TCRdb reprocessed the RT-PCR reads with MiXCR, giving one entry per CDR3 protein. The sample lists 150,000 to 200,000 distinct CDR3 sequences, about 10% occurring once. This clonotype was detected only a few times. Its antigen is unknown. Study-level findings and limits: The authors put forward the suggestion that each seasonal influenza vaccination may bring in only a limited number of new T cells.

V and J are TRBV12-3 or TRBV12-4 and TRBJ1-1; D unclear. Sequencing used CD8+ T cells sorted from PBMCs, obtained less than 30 months after vaccination. The clonotype originates from a man aged 50 to 69 who received an inactivated influenza vaccine. Written as DNA, the CDR3 is TGTGCCAGCAGTTTACGGATTGTGAACACTGAAGCTTTCTTT. This codes for CASSLRIVNTEAFF.